This TCR beta chain was documented in a study of cytomegalovirus exposure and HLA in healthy donors. Study results and limitations: In a later analysis, at a false discovery rate of 0.05, 16,951 TCR beta sequences were associated with HLA alleles. In an earlier analysis, productive rearrangement rates for most beta V segments clustered near 87% or 30%.

PCR primers comprised 60 Vbeta and 13 Jbeta primers. Sequencing was performed with immunoSEQ multiplex PCR; in TCRdb, only in-frame clones are kept and a portion is missing. This sample carries around 200,000 clones, around three quarters of them seen once, and the ten largest clones take roughly 0.7%. As regards this clone: The antigen is not known.

The receptor's source is a boy younger than 18 in good health and CMV-seronegative. Sequenced: PBMCs.

As DNA, the CDR3 is TGTGCCAGTAGTATCCAGACGACAGGCAGCACAGATACGCAGTATTTT. This codes for CASSIQTTGSTDTQYF. The gene calls are TRBV19 and TRBJ2-3; tentative D call: TRBD1 (6 bases). The CDR3 extends over 16 amino acids. The V gene's germline CDR1 is LNHDA and CDR2 SQIVND (reference sequence). Trimming removed 3 bases at V and 0 bases at J, with 13 bases between.